The 3 T cell receptor beta chains listed next were all sequenced from one sample in a study of blood T cell repertoires in COVID-19. Repertoires were generated with immunoSEQ multiplex PCR, while TCRdb's copy carries only in-frame clones and drops some. The sample has tens of thousands of clones, roughly nine tenths seen once; the top ten hold over 12%. The sequencing sample was made of peripheral blood. The receptors derive from a male donor with acute or convalescent COVID-19.

The J gene is TRBJ2-7, the V gene TRBV5-1; 7 bases agree with TRBD2. Germline V gene lookup returns CDR1 SGHRS and CDR2 YFSETQ. V shed 4 bases and J 7 bases; nucleotides not matched to a gene: 14. The CDR3 is 15 residues long. CDR3 region: CASSPGGTSKWEQYF. DNA for the CDR3: TGCGCCAGCAGCCCCGGGGGGACCTCTAAGTGGGAGCAGTACTTC.

V and J are TRBV6-5 and TRBJ1-1; 7 bases line up with TRBD1. CDR3 length: 16 amino acids. V lost 2 bases, J lost 1 base, and 7 bases stayed unmatched. The germline V gene has CDR1 MNHEY and CDR2 SVGAGI. Here the CDR3 reads CASSYETGTTNTEAFF. The CDR3 nucleotides read TGTGCCAGCAGTTACGAGACAGGGACGACGAACACTGAAGCTTTCTTT.

The rearrangement joins TRBV7-2 to TRBJ2-3; D gene ambiguous. Germline V gene sequence: CDR1 SGHTA, CDR2 FQGNSA. The CDR3 sequence is 14 residues long. V lost 6 bases, J lost 2 bases, and 12 bases lay in between. The CDR3 loop is CASSLAHPTDTQYF. The CDR3 DNA reads TGTGCCAGCAGTTTGGCCCACCCCACAGATACGCAGTATTTT.